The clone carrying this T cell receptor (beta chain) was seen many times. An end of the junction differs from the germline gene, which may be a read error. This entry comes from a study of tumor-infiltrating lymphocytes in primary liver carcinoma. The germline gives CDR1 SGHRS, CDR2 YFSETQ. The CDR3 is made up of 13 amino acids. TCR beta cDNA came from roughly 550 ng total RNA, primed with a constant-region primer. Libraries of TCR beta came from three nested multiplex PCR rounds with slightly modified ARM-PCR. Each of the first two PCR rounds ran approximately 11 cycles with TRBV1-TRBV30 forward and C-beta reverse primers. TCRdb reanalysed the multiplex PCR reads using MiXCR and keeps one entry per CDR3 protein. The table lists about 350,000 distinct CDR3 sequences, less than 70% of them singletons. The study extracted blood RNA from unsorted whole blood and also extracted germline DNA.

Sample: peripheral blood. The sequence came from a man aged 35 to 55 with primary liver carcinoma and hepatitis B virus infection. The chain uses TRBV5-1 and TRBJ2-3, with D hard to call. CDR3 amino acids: CASSFEGTDTQYF. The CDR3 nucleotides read TGTGCCAGCAGCTTCGAGGGCACAGATACGCAGTATTTT.